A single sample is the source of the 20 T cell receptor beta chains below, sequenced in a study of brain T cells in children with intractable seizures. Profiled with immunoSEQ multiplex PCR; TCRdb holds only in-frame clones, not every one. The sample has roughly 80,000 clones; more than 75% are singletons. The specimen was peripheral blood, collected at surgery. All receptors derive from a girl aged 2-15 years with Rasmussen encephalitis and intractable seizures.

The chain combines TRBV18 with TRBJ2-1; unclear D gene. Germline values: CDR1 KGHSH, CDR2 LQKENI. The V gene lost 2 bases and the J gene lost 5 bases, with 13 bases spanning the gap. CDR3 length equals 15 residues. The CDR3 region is CASSPIPLSNNEQFF. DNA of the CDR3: TGTGCCAGCTCACCAATTCCACTGAGCAACAATGAGCAGTTCTTC. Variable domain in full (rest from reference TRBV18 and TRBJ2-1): NAGVMQNPRHLVRRRGQEARLRCSPMKGHSHVYWYRQLPEEGLKFMVYLQKENIIDESGMPKERFSAEFPKEGPSILRIQQVVRGDSAAYFCASSPIPLSNNEQFFGPGTRLTVL.

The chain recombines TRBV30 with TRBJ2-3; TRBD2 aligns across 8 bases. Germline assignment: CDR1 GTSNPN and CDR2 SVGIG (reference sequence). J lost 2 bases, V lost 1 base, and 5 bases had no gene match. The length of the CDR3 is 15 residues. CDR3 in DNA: TGTGCCTGGAGTGGAGTAGCGGGGCCCACAGATACGCAGTATTTT. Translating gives CAWSGVAGPTDTQYF.

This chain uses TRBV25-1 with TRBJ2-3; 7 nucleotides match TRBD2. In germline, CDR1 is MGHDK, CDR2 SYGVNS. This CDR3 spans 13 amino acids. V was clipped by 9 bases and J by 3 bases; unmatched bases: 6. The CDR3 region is CARRAGNTDTQYF. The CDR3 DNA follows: TGTGCCAGGCGAGCGGGAAATACAGATACGCAGTATTTT. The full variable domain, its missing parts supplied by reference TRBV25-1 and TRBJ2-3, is EADIYQTPRYLVIGTGKKITLECSQTMGHDKMYWYQQDPGMELHLIHYSYGVNSTEKGDLSSESTVSRIRTEHFPLTLESARPSHTSQYLCARRAGNTDTQYFGPGTRLTVL.

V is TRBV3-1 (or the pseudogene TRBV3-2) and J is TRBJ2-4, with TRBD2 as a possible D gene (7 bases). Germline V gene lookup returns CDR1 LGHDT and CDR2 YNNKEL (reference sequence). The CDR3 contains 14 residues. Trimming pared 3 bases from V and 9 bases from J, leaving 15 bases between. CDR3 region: CASSQLRGEGIQYF. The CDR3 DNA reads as TGTGCCAGCAGCCAGTTGAGGGGGGAGGGCATTCAGTACTTC.

The CDR3 spells CAWSRDGKGKLFF. The CDR3 bases are TGTGCCTGGAGTAGGGACGGTAAAGGAAAACTGTTTTTT. This rearrangement joins TRBV30 to TRBJ1-4, with a weak D call TRBD1 (5 bases). Germline assignment: CDR1 GTSNPN and CDR2 SVGIG (reference sequence). The CDR3 consists of 13 residues. The germline V and J ends were trimmed by 2 bases and 10 bases, with 14 bases remaining between them.

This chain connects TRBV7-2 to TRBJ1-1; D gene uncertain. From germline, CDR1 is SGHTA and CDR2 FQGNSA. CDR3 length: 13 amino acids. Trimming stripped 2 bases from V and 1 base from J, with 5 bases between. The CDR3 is CASSLWENTEAFF. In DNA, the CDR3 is TGTGCCAGCAGCTTATGGGAGAACACTGAAGCTTTCTTT. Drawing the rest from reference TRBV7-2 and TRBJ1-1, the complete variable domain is GAGVSQSPSNKVTEKGKDVELRCDPISGHTALYWYRQSLGQGLEFLIYFQGNSAPDKSGLPSDRFSAERTGGSVSTLTIQRTQQEDSAVYLCASSLWENTEAFFGQGTRLTVV.

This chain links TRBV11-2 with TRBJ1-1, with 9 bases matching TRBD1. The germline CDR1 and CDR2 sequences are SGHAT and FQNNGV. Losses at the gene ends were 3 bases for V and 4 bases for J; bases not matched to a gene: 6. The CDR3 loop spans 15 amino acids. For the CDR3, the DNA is TGTGCCAGCAGCTTGGACAGGGGAGTCCTCACTGAAGCTTTCTTT. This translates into CASSLDRGVLTEAFF.

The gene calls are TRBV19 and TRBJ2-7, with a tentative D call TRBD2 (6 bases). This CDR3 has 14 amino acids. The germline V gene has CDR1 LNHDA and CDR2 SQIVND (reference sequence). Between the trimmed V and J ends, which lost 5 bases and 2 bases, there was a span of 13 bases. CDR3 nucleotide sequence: TGTGCCAGTAGTCGGGACTCCGGGGCCTACGAGCAGTACTTC. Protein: CASSRDSGAYEQYF.

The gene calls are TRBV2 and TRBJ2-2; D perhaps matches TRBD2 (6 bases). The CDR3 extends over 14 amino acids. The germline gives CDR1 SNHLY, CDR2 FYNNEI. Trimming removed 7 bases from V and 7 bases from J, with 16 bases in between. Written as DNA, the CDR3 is TGTGCCAGCATGCCGACCCTAGCGCACGGGGAGCTGTTTTTT. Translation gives CASMPTLAHGELFF.

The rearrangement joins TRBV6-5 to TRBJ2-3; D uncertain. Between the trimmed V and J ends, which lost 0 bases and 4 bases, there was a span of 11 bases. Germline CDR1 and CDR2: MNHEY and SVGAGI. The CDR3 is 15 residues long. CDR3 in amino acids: CASSYSISTADTQYF. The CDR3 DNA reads TGTGCCAGCAGTTACTCGATATCCACTGCAGATACGCAGTATTTT.

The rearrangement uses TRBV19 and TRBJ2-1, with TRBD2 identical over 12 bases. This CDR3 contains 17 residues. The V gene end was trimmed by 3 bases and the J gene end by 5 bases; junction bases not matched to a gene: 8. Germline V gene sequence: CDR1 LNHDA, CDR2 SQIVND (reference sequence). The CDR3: CASSISLTSGRHNEQFF. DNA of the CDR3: TGTGCCAGTAGTATTTCCCTGACTAGCGGGAGACACAATGAGCAGTTCTTC.

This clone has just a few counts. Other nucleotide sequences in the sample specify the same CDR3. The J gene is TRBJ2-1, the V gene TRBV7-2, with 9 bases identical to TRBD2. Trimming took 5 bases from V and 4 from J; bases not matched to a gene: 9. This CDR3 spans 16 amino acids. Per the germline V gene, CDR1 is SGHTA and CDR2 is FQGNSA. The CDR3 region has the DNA TGTGCCAGCAGCCCTGGGAGCGGGGGGCGATACAATGAGCAGTTCTTC. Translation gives CASSPGSGGRYNEQFF.

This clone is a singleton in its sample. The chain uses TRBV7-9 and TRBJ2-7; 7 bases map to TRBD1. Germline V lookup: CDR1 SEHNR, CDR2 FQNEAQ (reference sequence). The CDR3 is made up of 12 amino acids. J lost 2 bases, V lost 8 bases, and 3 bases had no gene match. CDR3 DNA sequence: TGTGCCAGCTCGGACAGGCCCTACGAGCAGTACTTC. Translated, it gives CASSDRPYEQYF.

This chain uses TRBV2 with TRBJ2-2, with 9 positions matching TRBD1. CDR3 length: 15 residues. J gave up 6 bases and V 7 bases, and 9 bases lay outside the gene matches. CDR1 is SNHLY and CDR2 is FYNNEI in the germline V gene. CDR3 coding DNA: TGTGCCAGCATCCCGGGACAGGGAGTTGCCGGGGAGCTGTTTTTT. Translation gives CASIPGQGVAGELFF.

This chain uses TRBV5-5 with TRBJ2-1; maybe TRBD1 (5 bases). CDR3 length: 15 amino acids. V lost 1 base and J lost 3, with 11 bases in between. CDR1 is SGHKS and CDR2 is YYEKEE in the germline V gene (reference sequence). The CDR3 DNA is TGTGCCAGCAGCTTGAATCTAGGGGACTACAATGAGCAGTTCTTC. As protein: CASSLNLGDYNEQFF.

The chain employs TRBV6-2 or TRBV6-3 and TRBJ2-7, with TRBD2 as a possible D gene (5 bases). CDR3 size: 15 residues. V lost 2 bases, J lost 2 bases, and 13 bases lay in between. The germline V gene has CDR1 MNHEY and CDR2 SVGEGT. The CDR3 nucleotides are TGTGCCAGCAGTTACAGGGCGGGCGAACCCTACGAGCAGTACTTC. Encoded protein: CASSYRAGEPYEQYF.

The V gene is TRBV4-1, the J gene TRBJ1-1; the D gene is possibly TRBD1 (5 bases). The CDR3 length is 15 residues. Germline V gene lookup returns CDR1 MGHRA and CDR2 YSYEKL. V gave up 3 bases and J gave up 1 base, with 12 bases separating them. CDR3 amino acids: CASSHPGGANTEAFF. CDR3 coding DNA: TGCGCCAGCAGCCATCCGGGGGGAGCGAACACTGAAGCTTTCTTT.

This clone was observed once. The CDR3 reads CASSSDRFNSPLHF. The CDR3 DNA follows: TGTGCCAGCAGCTCAGACAGGTTTAATTCACCCCTCCACTTT. The genes are TRBV7-9 and TRBJ1-6; TRBD1 is a possible D gene (6 bases). The germline gives CDR1 SEHNR, CDR2 FQNEAQ (reference sequence). The CDR3 length is 14 residues. Trimming took 4 bases from V and 6 from J, leaving 10 bases between them.

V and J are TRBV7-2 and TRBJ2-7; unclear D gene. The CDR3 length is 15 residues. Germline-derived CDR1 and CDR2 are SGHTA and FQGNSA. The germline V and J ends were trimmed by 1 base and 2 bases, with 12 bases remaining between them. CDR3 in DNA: TGTGCCAGCAGCTTAGAACTCAGCTTCGCCTACGAGCAGTACTTC. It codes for CASSLELSFAYEQYF.

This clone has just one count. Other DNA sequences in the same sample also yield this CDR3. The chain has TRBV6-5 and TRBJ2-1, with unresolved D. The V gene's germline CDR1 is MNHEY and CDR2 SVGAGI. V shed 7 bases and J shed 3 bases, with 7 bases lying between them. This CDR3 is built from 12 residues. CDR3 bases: TGTGCCAGCACGCACAGCTACAATGAGCAGTTCTTC. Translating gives CASTHSYNEQFF.